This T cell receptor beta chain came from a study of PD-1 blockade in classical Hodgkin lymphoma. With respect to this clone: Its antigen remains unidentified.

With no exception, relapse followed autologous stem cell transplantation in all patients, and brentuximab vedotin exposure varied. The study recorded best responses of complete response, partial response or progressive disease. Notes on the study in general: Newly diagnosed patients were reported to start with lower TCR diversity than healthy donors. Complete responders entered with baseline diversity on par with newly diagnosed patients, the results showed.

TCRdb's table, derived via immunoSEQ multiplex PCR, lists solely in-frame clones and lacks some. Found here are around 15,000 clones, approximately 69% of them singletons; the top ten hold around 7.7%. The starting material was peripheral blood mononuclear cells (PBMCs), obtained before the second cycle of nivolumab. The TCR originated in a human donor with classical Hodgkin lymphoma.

The CDR3: CASSLTGSNTEAFF. The CDR3 DNA reads TGCGCCAGCAGCCTCACAGGCTCGAACACTGAAGCTTTCTTT. The chain links TRBV5-1 to TRBJ1-1, with D possibly being TRBD1 (5 bases). Trimming left V 4 bases short and J 1 base short, with 11 bases between. Per germline, CDR1 SGHRS and CDR2 YFSETQ. CDR3 length equals 14 residues.